Listed here is a single TCR beta chain. PCR employed 60 Vbeta and 13 Jbeta primers. Assay used: immunoSEQ multiplex PCR; TCRdb lists only in-frame clones, some missing. The sample holds 90,000 to 110,000 clones; around 74% are singletons and the top ten take under 1.5%. This entry comes from a study of cytomegalovirus exposure and HLA in healthy donors. V was pared by 2 bases and J by 0 bases, with 14 bases between. The CDR3 has 16 amino acids. Germline CDR1 LGHNT, CDR2 FRNRAP. The clonotype was recovered from a man aged 35-49 years in good health and CMV-seronegative. Sequencing was carried out using PBMCs. This chain uses TRBV12-5 with TRBJ2-7; possible D gene TRBD2, 6 bases. The chain's CDR3 is CASGLFTAGSSYEQYF. The CDR3 nucleotides are TGTGCTAGTGGTTTGTTCACCGCCGGGAGCTCCTACGAGCAGTACTTC.